These T cell receptor beta chains were read from a single sample in a study of regulatory T cells in long-lasting Graves disease. TCRdb ran MiXCR on the multiplex PCR reads and lists one entry per CDR3 protein. The sample records roughly 560,000 distinct CDR3 sequences, about 12% being singletons. These data were also filed under a second study, of T cells in Graves' hyperthyroidism and ophthalmopathy.

Here the sequenced sample was peripheral blood mononuclear cells (PBMCs), taken at new diagnosis, from a patient treated with antithyroid drugs. Source of these receptors: a woman aged 30 to 39 with Graves disease. Each CDR3 is given with its conserved first and last residue. D genes are given only for firm matches. For some rows the clone size is stated as once, few or many, or as a class when expanded; others skip it.

J,V,size,D,CDR3,DNA
TRBJ2-7,TRBV29-1,few,-,CSVTDYEQYF,TGCAGCGTCACAGACTACGAGCAGTACTTC
TRBJ1-1,TRBV28,many,-,CASRMQGITEAFF,TGTGCCAGCAGAATGCAGGGGATCACTGAAGCTTTCTTT
TRBJ2-5,TRBV2,-,-,CASSELGGSQETQYF,TGTGCCAGCAGTGAACTGGGGGGCTCCCAAGAGACCCAGTACTTC
TRBJ2-3,TRBV20-1,-,TRBD2,CSARDMGAGAEDTQYF,TGCAGTGCTAGAGATATGGGAGCGGGAGCTGAAGATACGCAGTATTTT
TRBJ2-3,TRBV7-2,-,-,CASSLLVLPTDTQYF,TGTGCCAGCAGCTTACTAGTCCTCCCCACAGATACGCAGTATTTT
TRBJ1-2,TRBV4-3,few,TRBD1,CASSQSTGGMGGYTF,TGCGCCAGCAGCCAATCGACAGGGGGAATGGGTGGCTACACCTTC
TRBJ2-7,TRBV4-1,-,TRBD2,CASSQEPALAGGEQYF,TGCGCCAGCAGCCAAGAGCCTGCACTAGCGGGAGGAGAGCAGTACTTC
TRBJ1-5,TRBV19,-,-,CASSSGGSGHQPQHF,TGTGCCAGTAGCTCCGGAGGATCGGGGCATCAGCCCCAGCATTTT
TRBJ2-5,TRBV7-9,-,-,CASSPGLRQETQYF,TGTGCCAGCAGCCCGGGACTGCGCCAAGAGACCCAGTACTTC
TRBJ2-7,TRBV13,many,TRBD2,CASSKSGIYEQYF,TGTGCCAGCAGCAAAAGCGGGATCTACGAGCAGTACTTC
TRBJ1-1,TRBV7-9,-,-,CTSSLQEMDTEAFF,TGTACCAGCAGCTTACAGGAGATGGACACTGAAGCTTTCTTT
TRBJ2-7,TRBV11-2,many,-,CASSFSRPYEQYF,TGTGCCAGCAGCTTTTCTCGTCCCTACGAGCAGTACTTC
TRBJ1-5,TRBV15,many,-,CATSRAPDSNQPQHF,TGTGCCACCAGCAGAGCTCCGGATAGCAATCAGCCCCAGCATTTT
TRBJ2-3,TRBV30,many,TRBD2,CAWSPSGRPTDTQYF,TGTGCCTGGAGTCCTAGCGGACGACCCACAGATACGCAGTATTTT
TRBJ2-7,TRBV28,many,-,CASSLFRLYYEQYF,TGTGCCAGCAGTTTATTCAGACTATACTACGAGCAGTACTTC
TRBJ2-7,TRBV29-1,few,-,CSVVGQNFPYEQYF,TGCAGCGTTGTAGGTCAGAATTTTCCCTACGAGCAGTACTTC
TRBJ2-7,TRBV28,many,-,CASSLRPITHEQYF,TGTGCCAGCAGTTTACGGCCTATAACCCACGAGCAGTACTTC
TRBJ2-1,TRBV9,many,TRBD2,CASSAFGTSGSYNEQFF,TGTGCCAGCAGCGCATTCGGGACTAGCGGGAGCTACAATGAGCAGTTCTTC
TRBJ2-5,TRBV12-3/TRBV12-4,few,-,CASSFGDQETRYF,TGTGCCAGCAGTTTCGGTGACCAAGAGACCCGGTACTTC
TRBJ2-5,TRBV6-1,many,TRBD2,CASRINLAGPEETQYF,TGTGCCAGCAGGATAAACCTAGCGGGACCCGAGGAGACCCAGTACTTC
TRBJ2-7,TRBV6-9,many,-,CASSYWLGSGEIYEQYF,TGTGCCAGCAGTTACTGGTTAGGGAGCGGAGAAATTTACGAGCAGTACTTC
TRBJ2-7,TRBV2,many,-,CASSPETSGEQYF,TGTGCCAGCAGTCCCGAGACCTCAGGAGAGCAGTACTTC
TRBJ2-1,TRBV11-3,many,-,CASSFGTDSGANEQFF,TGTGCCAGCAGCTTTGGGACCGACAGCGGAGCCAATGAGCAGTTCTTC
TRBJ1-4,TRBV11-1,many,-,CASSLNRDRGEKLFF,TGTGCCAGCAGCTTAAACCGGGACCGGGGTGAAAAACTGTTTTTT
TRBJ1-1,TRBV6-1,many,-,CASSRGHGGTEAFF,TGTGCCAGCAGTCGAGGTCATGGGGGAACTGAAGCTTTCTTT
TRBJ2-7,TRBV2,many,-,CASSDPERGGGEQYF,TGTGCCAGCAGTGACCCGGAGAGGGGGGGAGGGGAGCAGTACTTC
TRBJ2-7,TRBV5-8,many,-,CASSGWGDEQYF,TGTGCCAGCAGTGGGTGGGGGGACGAGCAGTACTTC
TRBJ2-7,TRBV15,many,TRBD1,CATSREQGFSYEQYF,TGTGCCACCAGCAGAGAACAGGGGTTTAGCTACGAGCAGTACTTC
TRBJ2-1,TRBV11-2,many,-,CASRESGGDEQFF,TGTGCCAGCAGAGAATCAGGGGGGGATGAGCAGTTCTTC
TRBJ1-4,TRBV7-9,few,-,CASSPDRGEKLFF,TGTGCCAGCAGCCCTGACCGGGGGGAAAAACTGTTTTTT
TRBJ2-7,TRBV2,many,-,CASSKDSPLDGEQYF,TGTGCCAGCAGCAAAGATAGCCCCCTCGACGGCGAGCAGTACTTC
TRBJ1-5,TRBV18,many,-,CASSPGGRVNQPQHF,TGTGCCAGCTCACCTGGCGGGCGGGTCAATCAGCCCCAGCATTTT
TRBJ2-2,TRBV10-1,-,TRBD2,CASSESSGRDTGELFF,TGCGCCAGCAGTGAGTCCAGCGGGAGGGACACCGGGGAGCTGTTTTTT
TRBJ2-7,TRBV6-1,many,TRBD1,CASSPDRAHVDYEQYF,TGTGCCAGCAGTCCGGACAGGGCGCACGTGGACTACGAGCAGTACTTC
TRBJ2-1,TRBV28,many,TRBD2,CASSFLHLGLAGGTGEQFF,TGTGCCAGCAGTTTCCTCCACTTAGGACTAGCGGGAGGCACCGGTGAGCAGTTCTTC
TRBJ1-2,TRBV6-1,many,-,CASRSPGEEFGYTF,TGTGCCAGCAGATCCCCCGGGGAGGAGTTCGGCTACACCTTC
TRBJ1-1,TRBV10-3,few,TRBD1,CAISLTGVGGTEAFF,TGTGCCATCAGCTTAACAGGGGTCGGTGGCACTGAAGCTTTCTTT
TRBJ1-6,TRBV12-3/TRBV12-4,many,TRBD1,CASSLTLGQGGSPLHF,TGTGCCAGCAGTTTGACCCTCGGACAGGGTGGCTCACCCCTCCACTTT
TRBJ1-1,TRBV19,many,-,CASTPQAMNTEAFF,TGTGCCAGTACCCCACAGGCTATGAACACTGAAGCTTTCTTT
TRBJ2-1,TRBV20-1,many,-,CSARDGWRAVADEQFF,TGCAGTGCTAGAGATGGTTGGCGAGCAGTCGCAGATGAGCAGTTCTTC
TRBJ2-3,TRBV4-3,many,TRBD1,CASSPLKGQGPSGDTQYF,TGCGCCAGCAGCCCCCTTAAGGGACAGGGCCCCTCTGGAGATACGCAGTATTTT
TRBJ2-1,TRBV12-3/TRBV12-4,-,-,CASTQQGSSYNEQFF,TGTGCCAGCACCCAACAGGGTAGCTCCTACAATGAGCAGTTCTTC
TRBJ1-5,TRBV24-1,many,TRBD1,CATSADRGSFQPQHF,TGTGCCACCAGCGCGGACAGGGGTAGTTTTCAGCCCCAGCATTTT
TRBJ2-3,TRBV20-1,-,-,CSARDPAGGTSTDTQYF,TGCAGTGCTAGAGACCCTGCTGGGGGCACTAGCACAGATACGCAGTATTTT
TRBJ1-5,TRBV19,-,TRBD1,CASSISGGTGVVQPQHF,TGTGCCAGTAGTATAAGTGGGGGGACAGGGGTTGTTCAGCCCCAGCATTTT
TRBJ2-1,TRBV5-1,many,TRBD2,CASSSGTSRGDNEQFF,TGCGCCAGCAGCTCCGGGACTAGCCGGGGAGACAATGAGCAGTTCTTC
TRBJ1-1,TRBV12-3/TRBV12-4,many,-,CASRNPGTSRAEAFF,TGTGCCAGCAGGAACCCCGGGACATCGAGGGCTGAAGCTTTCTTT
TRBJ2-7,TRBV28,many,TRBD2,CASSFFGGELDEQYF,TGTGCCAGCAGTTTCTTCGGGGGGGAACTCGACGAGCAGTACTTC
TRBJ2-2,TRBV5-4,-,TRBD1,CASSPVGQGPTGELFF,TGTGCCAGCAGCCCGGTGGGACAGGGACCCACCGGGGAGCTGTTTTTT
TRBJ2-7,TRBV28,-,-,CASSDLPDSYEQYF,TGTGCCAGCAGTGACTTACCCGACTCCTACGAGCAGTACTTC